This TCR beta chain is drawn from a study of shared clonotypes between healthy human individuals. Generated by immunoSEQ multiplex PCR, the TCRdb table keeps only in-frame clones and is missing some. Of about 1 million clones in the sample, around 76% were seen once. This CDR3 region has 14 residues. Germline V lookup: CDR1 MDHEN, CDR2 SYDVKM. V shed 6 bases, J shed 4 bases, and the junction held 5 bases outside the gene matches. V is TRBV28 and J is TRBJ2-7; TRBD1 matches at 11 bases. Sequencing used memory CD4+ T cells sorted from blood. Subset defined: CD45RA-negative fraction. This clonotype originated in a man aged 18 to 35 in good health. The CDR3, as DNA: TGTGCCAGCAGCGGACAGGGGGCGCGGTACGAGCAGTACTTC. It is translated as CASSGQGARYEQYF.